A selection of T cell receptor beta chains follows, all from one sample in a study of OX40 agonist ivuxolimab in advanced cancers. Sequencing used immunoSEQ multiplex PCR; TCRdb keeps in-frame clones, though not all of them. This table has approximately 66,000 clones, 88% appearing once. Sequenced material: CD4+ or CD8+ T cells sorted from blood, taken in a trial of the OX40 agonist ivuxolimab. All receptors derive from an adult with an advanced solid tumor such as melanoma, head and neck, liver or kidney cancer. Both conserved end residues are part of each CDR3.

TRBJ1-1,TRBV5-1,CASSLRGEDTEAFF
TRBJ2-1,TRBV6-1,CASSRTGLYNEQFF
TRBJ1-1,TRBV5-4,CASSLRPAITGKENTEAFF
TRBJ1-1,TRBV6-1,CASGSLGRDTEAFF
TRBJ2-5,TRBV7-9,CASSLGLAAHQETQYF
TRBJ2-3,TRBV2,CASSEVAGSQYF
TRBJ1-2,TRBV29-1,CSAVRQDGYTF
TRBJ1-2,TRBV2,CASSAQISNYGYTF
TRBJ1-1,TRBV2,CASSVGGEAPF
TRBJ2-1,TRBV4-1,CASSQDQIRDEQFF
TRBJ2-1,TRBV6-4,CASSVWTSGPNEQFF
TRBJ2-3,TRBV2,CASSQGTGTDTQYF
TRBJ1-1,TRBV29-1,CSVEEFLDSTEAFF
TRBJ2-7,TRBV4-1,CASSQPLEEQYF
TRBJ2-3,TRBV10-3,CAISELWTTDTQYF
TRBJ2-7,TRBV6-4,CASSDSRGEHEQYF
TRBJ2-5,TRBV6-5,CASSYSGAEKTQYF
TRBJ1-4,TRBV29-1,CSAAADHNEKLFF
TRBJ2-2,TRBV7-7,CASSSRGMGELFF
TRBJ1-2,TRBV5-1,CASSSSGQGASYTF
TRBJ1-6,TRBV28,CATTYTGRGSPLHF
TRBJ2-3,TRBV4-2,CASRPGGSTDTQYF
TRBJ1-5,TRBV2,CASRVGTGQNQPQHF
TRBJ1-5,TRBV6-1,CAIPTHRPQHF
TRBJ2-3,TRBV27,CASSLPTDTQYF
TRBJ1-4,TRBV16,CASSREDGKLFF
TRBJ2-2,TRBV7-2,CASSPRTSGTGELFF
TRBJ1-1,TRBV2,CASKVGTLNTEAFF
TRBJ1-4,TRBV5-4,CASSLGTGRNEKLFF
TRBJ2-2,TRBV6-5,CASSPGGAGTGELFF
TRBJ2-7,TRBV7-2,CASSPSYEQYF
TRBJ1-4,TRBV14,CASSQDLGSYRGDEKLFF
TRBJ2-5,TRBV18,CASSPQQGSSGETQYF
TRBJ2-3,TRBV14,CASSPQGAGTQYF
TRBJ1-5,TRBV4-1,CASSQEWRNRQPQHF
TRBJ1-4,TRBV28,CASSPFVGELFF
TRBJ2-3,TRBV7-8,CASSSSAVLAGTDTQYF
TRBJ1-1,TRBV6-5,CASSYSADKAFF
TRBJ1-5,TRBV5-1,CASSPGGEQPQHF
TRBJ2-6,TRBV5-6,CASSRTASSGANVLTF
TRBJ1-6,TRBV10-3,CAISTGVNSPLHF
TRBJ2-1,TRBV29-1,CSIRDYQATNEQFF
TRBJ1-1,TRBV19,CASSIQGSLSNTEAFF
TRBJ2-1,TRBV9,CASSRTGQPSYNEQFF
TRBJ2-7,TRBV4-1,CASSQVGRGIYEQYF
TRBJ2-5,TRBV14,CASSHLGQGRETQYF
TRBJ1-5,TRBV6-4,CASSREMGQPQHF
TRBJ1-2,TRBV4-2,CASSQVPRGNYGYTF
TRBJ1-5,TRBV10-3,CAISESSGGRQPQHF
TRBJ1-2,TRBV7-9,CASSPLPVSSSINYGYTF
TRBJ1-1,TRBV6-5,CASTPAGGFEAFF